Shown below are 21 T cell receptor beta chains from a single sample sequenced in a study of blood T cell repertoires in COVID-19. Generated by immunoSEQ multiplex PCR, the TCRdb table keeps only in-frame clones and is missing some. The table lists roughly 70,000 clones, approximately 92% of them singletons. The sample taken for sequencing was peripheral blood. Receptors were obtained from a man aged 80 or over with acute or convalescent COVID-19.

The chain couples TRBV7-6 to TRBJ2-1, with a possible D match to TRBD2 (5 bases). Germline CDR1 is SGHVS and CDR2 is FNYEAQ. The CDR3 is 15 amino acids. Trimming stripped 0 bases from V and 3 bases from J, with 9 bases between. CDR3: CASSLALSGYNEQFF. CDR3 nucleotides: TGTGCCAGCAGCTTAGCGCTAAGCGGCTACAATGAGCAGTTCTTC.

V usage is TRBV7-8 and J usage is TRBJ2-6, with a tentative D call TRBD1 (6 bases). The V and J ends lost 1 base and 0 bases respectively, with 13 bases between them. The length of the CDR3 is 18 residues. Germline V lookup: CDR1 SGHVS, CDR2 FQNEAQ. The CDR3: CASSLEINRVSGANVLTF. The CDR3 bases are TGTGCCAGCAGCTTAGAGATAAACAGGGTCTCTGGGGCCAACGTCCTGACTTTC.

The rearrangement links TRBV15 to TRBJ1-1, with D unclear. Trimming removed 0 bases at V and 1 base at J, with 3 bases between. Germline V lookup: CDR1 LNHNV, CDR2 YYDKDF (reference sequence). The CDR3 length is 13 residues. The CDR3 bases are TGTGCCACCAGCAGAGACAGGAACACTGAAGCTTTCTTT. Translation: CATSRDRNTEAFF.

V and J are TRBV27 and TRBJ2-7, with 8 bases identical to TRBD1. With V trimmed by 2 bases and J by 6 bases, 9 bases remained unmatched. This CDR3 comprises 15 residues. Germline V CDR1 and CDR2: MNHEY, SMNVEV (reference sequence). DNA of the CDR3: TGTGCCAGCAGTTTAATCCGAGGCAGGGGGCTCGAGCAGTACTTC. Translation: CASSLIRGRGLEQYF.

The DNA of the CDR3 is TGTGCCAGCAGTCCCCGTAACACTGAAGCTTTCTTT. It translates to CASSPRNTEAFF. V and J are TRBV6-6 and TRBJ1-1, with unresolved D. V lost 5 bases to trimming and J lost 2 bases, with 6 bases between them. CDR1 is MNHNY, CDR2 SVGAGI, per germline (reference sequence). There are 12 residues in the CDR3.

The gene calls are TRBV5-6 and TRBJ1-2; the D gene is possibly TRBD1 (6 bases). V shed 4 bases and J shed 3 bases, with 7 bases lying between them. Germline values: CDR1 SGHDT, CDR2 YYEEEE. This CDR3 spans 12 amino acids. The CDR3 sequence is CASSRQDYGYTF. The CDR3 region has the DNA TGTGCCAGCAGCCGACAGGACTATGGCTACACCTTC.

This chain joins TRBV30 and TRBJ2-2; D remains unclear. CDR1 and CDR2 from the germline V gene are GTSNPN and SVGIG (reference sequence). Trimming removed 5 bases at V and 3 bases at J, with 10 bases between. The CDR3 contains 13 residues. The CDR3 DNA sequence: TGTGCCTGGTGCGAAAGCTACACCGGGGAGCTGTTTTTT. Amino acid sequence: CAWCESYTGELFF.

The chain links TRBV19 to TRBJ1-5; D is unresolved. Per the germline V gene, CDR1 is LNHDA and CDR2 is SQIVND (reference sequence). V was cut by 3 bases and J by 0 bases, with 9 bases left in between. This CDR3 has 15 amino acids. In DNA, the CDR3 is TGTGCCAGTAGTATTTCGGGTTATAGCAATCAGCCCCAGCATTTT. Its translation is CASSISGYSNQPQHF.

The chain couples TRBV7-9 to TRBJ2-7, with a possible D match to TRBD1 (5 bases). The CDR3 runs 15 residues. Germline lookup yields CDR1 SEHNR and CDR2 FQNEAQ (reference sequence). Trimming removed 3 bases at V and 2 bases at J, with 14 bases between. This CDR3 is CASSFSSGNPYEQYF. The CDR3 DNA follows: TGTGCCAGCAGCTTTTCGTCAGGGAACCCCTACGAGCAGTACTTC. The full variable domain, rest sourced from reference TRBV7-9 and TRBJ2-7, is DTGVSQNPRHKITKRGQNVTFRCDPISEHNRLYWYRQTLGQGPEFLTYFQNEAQLEKSRLLSDRFSAERPKGSFSTLEIQRTEQGDSAMYLCASSFSSGNPYEQYFGPGTRLTVT.

The chain joins TRBV7-2 to TRBJ2-7; weak D call: TRBD1 (5 bases). The CDR3 extends over 14 amino acids. Germline V gene sequence: CDR1 SGHTA, CDR2 FQGNSA. V dropped 1 base and J dropped 2 bases, with 9 bases sitting between them. CDR3 protein: CASSLGQRAYEQYF. The CDR3 nucleotides are TGTGCCAGCAGCTTAGGACAGCGCGCCTACGAGCAGTACTTC. The complete variable domain, with remaining parts taken from reference TRBV7-2 and TRBJ2-7, reads GAGVSQSPSNKVTEKGKDVELRCDPISGHTALYWYRQSLGQGLEFLIYFQGNSAPDKSGLPSDRFSAERTGGSVSTLTIQRTQQEDSAVYLCASSLGQRAYEQYFGPGTRLTVT.

The J gene is TRBJ2-1, the V gene TRBV11-2, with TRBD1 matching over 8 bases. The V segment lost 5 bases and the J segment 8 bases; nucleotides outside the gene matches: 11. Germline values: CDR1 SGHAT, CDR2 FQNNGV. The CDR3 covers 15 residues. CDR3 sequence: CASSPRGTGGDEQFF. In DNA, the CDR3 is TGTGCCAGCAGCCCGCGGGGTACAGGGGGAGATGAGCAGTTCTTC.

The V and J genes are TRBV5-6 and TRBJ2-1; a possible D gene is TRBD2 (5 bases). V dropped 1 base and J dropped 13 bases, with 18 bases sitting between them. CDR3 length: 14 residues. Germline V gene lookup returns CDR1 SGHDT and CDR2 YYEEEE. As DNA, the CDR3 is TGTGCCAGCAGCTTGAAGTTCCCGGAGGTCACCCAGTTCTTC. Its translation is CASSLKFPEVTQFF. Drawing the rest from reference TRBV5-6 and TRBJ2-1, the complete variable domain is DAGVTQSPTHLIKTRGQQVTLRCSPKSGHDTVSWYQQALGQGPQFIFQYYEEEERQRGNFPDRFSGHQFPNYSSELNVNALLLGDSALYLCASSLKFPEVTQFFGPGTRLTVL.

The chain carries TRBV5-1 and TRBJ2-5; D may be TRBD2 (6 bases). The CDR3 extends over 15 amino acids. The V gene lost 3 bases and the J gene lost 2 bases, with 14 bases spanning the gap. The germline V gene has CDR1 SGHRS and CDR2 YFSETQ. CDR3 sequence reads: CASSSPSGYQETQYF. The CDR3 DNA reads as TGCGCCAGCAGCTCTCCCAGCGGGTATCAAGAGACCCAGTACTTC.

The table lists this clone with a count of one. V usage is TRBV27 and J usage is TRBJ1-2; D might be TRBD1 (5 bases). CDR3 length: 14 amino acids. Germline V gene data show CDR1 as MNHEY and CDR2 as SMNVEV (reference sequence). V was cut by 4 bases and J by 4 bases, with 13 bases left in between. CDR3 nucleotides: TGTGCCAGCAGTTATAGGACAAATGGCTATGGCTACACCTTC. As protein: CASSYRTNGYGYTF.

This chain connects TRBV5-5 to TRBJ2-7, with 7 bases identical to TRBD1. In germline, CDR1 is SGHKS, CDR2 YYEKEE (reference sequence). The ends lost 1 base at V and 0 bases at J; junction bases unmatched: 7. The CDR3 covers 16 residues. CDR3 DNA: TGTGCCAGCAGCTTGTCGCCGGACAGGACCTCCTACGAGCAGTACTTC. Its protein product is CASSLSPDRTSYEQYF.

This clone was seen once. V gene TRBV18 combines with J gene TRBJ2-3; 12 nucleotides line up with TRBD2. Germline trimming cut 2 bases from V and 2 bases from J; bases unmatched to any gene: 2. This CDR3 comprises 16 residues. Germline V gene data show CDR1 as KGHSH and CDR2 as LQKENI. This CDR3 reads CASSPGLAGYTDTQYF. The CDR3 region has the DNA TGTGCCAGCTCACCAGGACTAGCGGGATACACAGATACGCAGTATTTT.

A few counts support this clone. J is TRBJ1-2 and V is TRBV27, with D maybe TRBD1 (6 bases). The CDR3 has 13 residues. The V end was cut by 5 bases, the J end by 5 bases, with 12 bases between. The germline CDR1 and CDR2 sequences are MNHEY and SMNVEV (reference sequence). The DNA of the CDR3 is TGTGCCAGCAGTGAGTACAGGGAGTATGGCTACACCTTC. This encodes CASSEYREYGYTF.

CDR3 loop: CASSASGGSYNEQFF. The CDR3 bases are TGTGCCAGCAGCGCTAGCGGGGGCTCCTACAATGAGCAGTTCTTC. V is TRBV9 and J is TRBJ2-1, with 10 nucleotides matching TRBD2. V shed 3 bases, J shed 0 bases, and the junction held 0 bases outside the gene matches. CDR1 and CDR2 (germline): SGDLS, YYNGEE. The CDR3 contains 15 residues.

CDR3: CASGMTSEGTDTQYF. The CDR3, as DNA: TGCGCCAGCGGTATGACTAGTGAGGGGACAGATACGCAGTATTTT. V and J are TRBV5-1 and TRBJ2-3; D perhaps matches TRBD2 (6 bases). V was cut by 7 bases and J by 3 bases, with 18 bases left in between. CDR1 is SGHRS and CDR2 is YFSETQ in the germline V gene. The CDR3 loop spans 15 amino acids.

V usage is TRBV30 and J usage is TRBJ1-1, with TRBD1 matching 7 bases. The CDR3 totals 18 residues. The J segment lost 0 bases and the V segment lost 4 bases, leaving 17 bases of the junction unmatched. Per germline, CDR1 GTSNPN and CDR2 SVGIG (reference sequence). For the CDR3, the DNA is TGTGCCTGGAACACCCCCACTATATTCGGGACAGTGAACACTGAAGCTTTCTTT. Translated: CAWNTPTIFGTVNTEAFF.

The rearrangement joins TRBV7-6 to TRBJ1-3; 10 bases are shared with TRBD1. CDR1 SGHVS and CDR2 FNYEAQ come from the germline V gene. CDR3 length: 16 residues. The J segment lost 3 bases and the V segment lost 3 bases, leaving 5 bases of the junction unmatched. Here the CDR3 reads CASSLMDRGFGNTIYF. The CDR3, as DNA: TGTGCCAGCAGCTTGATGGACAGGGGGTTTGGAAACACCATATATTTT.